This T cell receptor (beta chain) comes out of a study of cytomegalovirus exposure and HLA in healthy donors. Both 60 Vbeta primers and 13 Jbeta primers went into the PCR. Profiling relied on immunoSEQ multiplex PCR, and the TCRdb table lists in-frame clones only, not all of them. Of some 97,000 clones detected, approximately 70% appear once; the ten largest clones hold around 4.8%. Germline V gene data show CDR1 as MNHEY and CDR2 as SMNVEV (reference sequence). The V and J ends lost 3 bases and 4 bases respectively, with 13 bases between them. The CDR3 consists of 14 residues. The chain couples TRBV27 to TRBJ2-7; TRBD2 might be the D (6 bases). Sequenced material: PBMCs. This receptor was obtained from a woman aged 18-29 years in good health and CMV-seropositive. The CDR3 region is CASSFGRGLYEQYF. The CDR3 coding sequence is TGTGCCAGCAGTTTTGGGCGGGGTTTGTACGAGCAGTACTTC.